The clone carrying this T cell receptor beta chain occurred many times. Its antigen is not identified. The record originates from a study of identical twins. Study-level points and caveats: The study reached conclusions through statistical analysis that was cross-sectional, not following the same donors. Abundant beta clonotypes from cord blood had fewer insertions, unlike memory repertoires, which showed none.

CDR1 and CDR2 from the germline V gene are SQVTM and ANQGSEA. V lost 4 bases and J lost 5, with 6 bases in between. The CDR3 totals 10 residues. Addition of a universal primer site occurred through template switching, and cDNA carried unique molecular identifiers. TCRdb re-called the 5' RACE reads with MiXCR, one entry per CDR3 protein. The table lists a few hundred thousand distinct CDR3 sequences, approximately 17% of them singletons. This sequence joins TRBV29-1 and TRBJ2-7; no clear D gene. The source is a man in his fifties in good health. The sequenced sample was naive T cells sorted from blood. CDR3 in DNA: TGCAGCGTTGGTCTAGACGAGCAGTACTTC. As protein: CSVGLDEQYF.